Described below is a single TCR beta chain sequence and its context. Its matching antigen is unknown. Researchers ran the PCR with 60 Vbeta and 13 Jbeta primers. Clones were read by immunoSEQ multiplex PCR, and TCRdb kept only the in-frame ones, dropping some. The sample includes 80,000 to 100,000 clones, roughly 81% seen only once; the top ten take roughly 1.5%. These data belong to a study of cytomegalovirus exposure and HLA in healthy donors. This CDR3 region has 14 residues. From germline, CDR1 is SGHDT and CDR2 YYEEEE. Deletions cut 0 bases from V and 6 bases from J, with 12 bases between. The study's findings and limits: Most TCR sequences were seen very rarely across donors, but some public TCRs occurred in many. Three chains linked to CMV were shown in vitro to be specific for CMV antigens. Upon later analysis, TCR association rates were observed to vary by HLA locus, being highest for DRB1 and lowest for HLA-C.

This sequence was found in a middle-aged man in good health and CMV-seronegative. This chain links TRBV5-6 with TRBJ1-1; tentatively, D is TRBD1 (6 bases). The sample comprised PBMCs. The CDR3 DNA is TGTGCCAGCAGCTTGGTCGGCAGGGGAGCTGAAGCTTTCTTT. This gives the protein CASSLVGRGAEAFF.